These 27 T cell receptor beta chains originate from one sample sequenced in a study of CD8 T cells in Susac syndrome. Random hexamers were used to reverse transcribe the RNA input (roughly 0.5 to 1 ug). MiXCR was run by TCRdb on the immunoSEQ multiplex PCR reads, yielding one entry per CDR3 protein. The repertoire has roughly 130,000 distinct CDR3 sequences, approximately 96% of them found once; the top ten carry about 0.11%. Sequencing used CD4+ T cells from PBMCs. The receptors derive from a human donor with multiple sclerosis.

V and J are TRBV27 and TRBJ2-5; D is tentatively TRBD1 or TRBD2 (5 bases each). With 7 bases removed from V and 7 bases from J, the gap between germline ends came to 19 bases. Germline lookup yields CDR1 MNHEY and CDR2 SMNVEV (reference sequence). The CDR3 contains 14 residues. The CDR3 is CASTRGQGLVTQYF. The CDR3 DNA sequence: TGTGCCAGCACCCGCGGGCAGGGTTTAGTGACCCAGTACTTC.

The chain joins TRBV7-9 to TRBJ1-1, with 7 bases matching TRBD1. Germline V gene sequence: CDR1 SEHNR, CDR2 FQNEAQ (reference sequence). Unmatched junction bases numbered 5, after V lost 6 bases and J lost 1 base. The CDR3 totals 14 residues. CDR3: CASRDRTGNTEAFF. The CDR3 region has the DNA TGTGCCAGCAGGGACCGGACAGGGAACACTGAAGCTTTCTTT.

The chain links TRBV29-1 to TRBJ1-1; D unresolved. Germline values: CDR1 SQVTM, CDR2 ANQGSEA. The CDR3 sequence is 13 residues long. V was clipped by 4 bases and J by 2 bases, with 11 bases between them. This CDR3 is CSVGPGSNTEAFF. The CDR3 nucleotides read TGCAGCGTTGGTCCGGGATCCAACACTGAAGCTTTCTTT. Looking up the rest from reference TRBV29-1 and TRBJ1-1 gives the full variable domain: SAVISQKPSRDICQRGTSLTIQCQVDSQVTMMFWYRQQPGQSLTLIATANQGSEATYESGFVIDKFPISRPNLTFSTLTVSNMSPEDSSIYLCSVGPGSNTEAFFGQGTRLTVV.

The rearrangement uses TRBV30 and TRBJ1-1; D is undetermined. The CDR3 totals 11 residues. Germline V gene data show CDR1 as GTSNPN and CDR2 as SVGIG (reference sequence). The ends were cut back, 2 bases at V and 9 bases at J, with 10 bases in the middle. The CDR3 DNA is TGTGCCTGGAGTCACGACGAAAAAGCTTTCTTT. It is translated as CAWSHDEKAFF. Filled out from reference TRBV30 and TRBJ1-1, the complete variable domain reads SQTIHQWPATLVQPVGSPLSLECTVEGTSNPNLYWYRQAAGRGLQLLFYSVGIGQISSEVPQNLSASRPQDRQFILSSKKLLLSDSGFYLCAWSHDEKAFFGQGTRLTVV.

The rearrangement uses TRBV9 and TRBJ2-5; 8 positions agree with TRBD1. Germline values: CDR1 SGDLS, CDR2 YYNGEE. With V trimmed by 0 bases and J by 5 bases, 9 bases remained unmatched. This CDR3 has 16 amino acids. CDR3 in DNA: TGTGCCAGCAGCGTAGACCCTGGACAGGGCGGGGAGACCCAGTACTTC. This encodes CASSVDPGQGGETQYF.

The V gene is TRBV7-2, the J gene TRBJ2-7; D gene ambiguous. This CDR3 is 15 amino acids long. With 1 base removed from V and 3 bases from J, the gap between germline ends came to 13 bases. Germline values: CDR1 SGHTA, CDR2 FQGNSA. The CDR3 bases are TGTGCCAGCAGCTTAGGACAAGGGAAGAGCTACGAGCAGTACTTC. Translation: CASSLGQGKSYEQYF.

This chain links TRBV12-3 or TRBV12-4 with TRBJ2-5, with TRBD2 identical over 12 bases. The CDR3 sequence is 15 residues long. Trimming cost V 6 bases and J 6 bases; bases outside gene matches: 8. The CDR3 DNA follows: TGTGCCAGCAGCCTAGCGGGAGGGCCGTTTAAGACCCAGTACTTC. It specifies CASSLAGGPFKTQYF.

The genes are TRBV4-3 and TRBJ1-4; unclear D gene. The CDR3 has 14 amino acids. The V gene lost 0 bases and the J gene lost 5 bases, with 7 bases spanning the gap. CDR1 is LGHNA, CDR2 YSLEER, per germline. For the CDR3, the DNA is TGCGCCAGCAGCCAAGAAAATGCGAATGAAAAACTGTTTTTT. Encoded protein: CASSQENANEKLFF.

This chain joins TRBV30 and TRBJ2-2; D gene uncertain. Germline assignment: CDR1 GTSNPN and CDR2 SVGIG (reference sequence). The V end was cut by 6 bases, the J end by 1 base, with 12 bases between. The CDR3 length is 14 residues. The CDR3 reads CACRHPGNTGELFF. DNA for the CDR3: TGTGCCTGTCGGCATCCCGGGAACACCGGGGAGCTGTTTTTT.

The rearrangement uses TRBV30 and TRBJ1-4; 9 nucleotides agree with TRBD1. The J segment lost 3 bases and the V segment lost 5 bases, leaving 7 bases of the junction unmatched. The CDR3 has 15 amino acids. Germline CDR1 reads GTSNPN; CDR2 reads SVGIG (reference sequence). The CDR3 sequence is CAWVGGTGSNEKLFF. The CDR3 region has the DNA TGTGCCTGGGTAGGGGGGACAGGGTCTAATGAAAAACTGTTTTTT.

The V call is TRBV5-1, the J call TRBJ2-3; tentatively, D is TRBD2 (6 bases). Germline loops: CDR1 SGHRS, CDR2 YFSETQ. The CDR3 has 15 amino acids. Trimming left V 0 bases short and J 3 bases short, with 11 bases between. In nucleotides, the CDR3 is TGCGCCAGCAGCTTGGACGGCGGGAAAACAGATACGCAGTATTTT. Translating gives CASSLDGGKTDTQYF.

The rearrangement links TRBV4-3 to TRBJ1-5; no reliable D call. The CDR3 is 14 amino acids. Looked up from germline, CDR1 is LGHNA and CDR2 is YSLEER. V lost 4 bases and J lost 3, with 10 bases in between. CDR3 sequence: CASSPTVYNQPQHF. CDR3 in DNA: TGCGCCAGCAGCCCGACGGTATACAATCAGCCCCAGCATTTT.

The count of this clonotype is one. This sequence joins TRBV9 and TRBJ2-7, with 7 bases aligning to TRBD1. J was trimmed by 1 base and V by 0 bases; bases with no gene match: 13. The CDR3 is made up of 18 amino acids. Germline V gene data show CDR1 as SGDLS and CDR2 as YYNGEE. CDR3 region: CASSVAPNDRDGSYEQYF. The CDR3 DNA sequence: TGTGCCAGCAGCGTAGCCCCTAACGACAGGGACGGGTCCTACGAGCAGTACTTC.

This clonotype appeared once. The chain is built from TRBV24-1 and TRBJ2-1; D not resolved. Trimming removed 9 bases from V and 8 bases from J, with 10 bases in between. This CDR3 has 11 residues. CDR1 is KGHDR and CDR2 is SFDVKD in the germline V gene. In DNA, the CDR3 is TGTGCCACCGGGCAGATGTATGAGCAGTTCTTC. Its protein product is CATGQMYEQFF.

The chain recombines TRBV6-1 with TRBJ1-1; D uncertain. The CDR3 has 13 amino acids. V lost 6 bases, J lost 0 bases, and 8 bases lay in between. CDR1 MNHNS and CDR2 SASEGT come from the germline V gene. CDR3 region: CASRGTVNTEAFF. The CDR3 DNA follows: TGTGCCAGCAGGGGAACAGTGAACACTGAAGCTTTCTTT.

The chain uses TRBV3-1 and TRBJ2-1, with 12 bases aligning to TRBD2. J gave up 7 bases and V 4 bases, and 8 bases lay outside the gene matches. The germline CDR1 and CDR2 sequences are LGHDT and YNNKEL (reference sequence). CDR3 size: 16 residues. CDR3 sequence: CASSLATSGGLNEQFF. The CDR3 DNA reads as TGTGCCAGCAGCCTGGCGACTAGCGGGGGTTTGAATGAGCAGTTCTTC.

This rearrangement joins TRBV5-1 to TRBJ1-1, with TRBD1 as a possible D gene (5 bases). The CDR3 covers 14 residues. Germline V gene sequence: CDR1 SGHRS, CDR2 YFSETQ. V lost 1 base to trimming and J lost 5 bases, with 12 bases between them. The CDR3 protein is CASSLLPRETEAFF. In DNA form, the CDR3 reads TGCGCCAGCAGCTTGCTTCCCAGGGAGACTGAAGCTTTCTTT.

This chain uses TRBV7-9 with TRBJ2-5; D unclear. The germline CDR1 and CDR2 sequences are SEHNR and FQNEAQ (reference sequence). CDR3 length equals 14 residues. V was shortened by 1 base and J by 9 bases, with 15 bases between the two germline ends. The DNA for the CDR3 is TGTGCCAGCAGCTTAGGAGGCCGACAACGTCCCCAGTACTTC. Amino acid sequence: CASSLGGRQRPQYF.

The chain carries TRBV18 and TRBJ1-1; D might be TRBD1 (5 bases). Deletions cut 6 bases from V and 3 bases from J, with 20 bases between. Per the germline V gene, CDR1 is KGHSH and CDR2 is LQKENI. There are 16 residues in the CDR3. The DNA of the CDR3 is TGTGCCAGCTCCCAACAGGCGCCCTCTACTTACACTGAAGCTTTCTTT. Translated, it gives CASSQQAPSTYTEAFF.

The chain employs TRBV28 and TRBJ1-2, with unresolved D. Trimming took 8 bases from V and 8 from J, leaving 12 bases between them. CDR3 length: 11 amino acids. Germline CDR1 and CDR2: MDHEN and SYDVKM. CDR3 residues: CASGVIGGYTF. DNA of the CDR3: TGTGCCAGCGGAGTTATAGGCGGCTACACCTTC.

The rearrangement joins TRBV12-3 or TRBV12-4 to TRBJ2-7; tentatively, D is TRBD2 (5 bases). The CDR3 spans 14 residues. Between the trimmed V and J ends, which lost 6 bases and 1 base, there was a span of 13 bases. CDR3 in amino acids: CASRASGWSYEQYF. Written as DNA, the CDR3 is TGTGCCAGCAGGGCCTCGGGGTGGTCCTACGAGCAGTACTTC.

This clonotype came up once. The CDR3 is CATSSRGPKGYTF. In nucleotides, the CDR3 is TGTGCCACCAGCAGTCGAGGCCCTAAGGGCTACACCTTC. The chain joins TRBV15 to TRBJ1-2; D gene uncertain. CDR1 and CDR2 (germline): LNHNV, YYDKDF (reference sequence). The CDR3 is 13 amino acids. With 3 bases removed from V and 8 bases from J, the gap between germline ends came to 13 bases.

The chain joins TRBV20-1 to TRBJ1-2; tentative D call: TRBD1 (6 bases). There are 11 residues in the CDR3. V was shortened by 6 bases and J by 7 bases, with 12 bases between the two germline ends. CDR1 is DFQATT and CDR2 is SNEGSKA in the germline V gene (reference sequence). The CDR3 nucleotides read TGCAGTGCCAGGGGTTTGGGTGGCTACACCTTC. As protein: CSARGLGGYTF.

J is TRBJ1-2 and V is TRBV4-1; D gene unclear. Germline CDR1 reads MGHRA; CDR2 reads YSYEKL. There are 14 residues in the CDR3. Trimming removed 1 base from V and 8 bases from J, with 14 bases in between. CDR3 DNA: TGCGCCAGCAGCCAAGTAAGTGGTGGGAGCGGCTACACCTTC. It is translated as CASSQVSGGSGYTF.

The gene calls are TRBV15 and TRBJ2-2, with TRBD1 matching over 7 bases. Trimming took 0 bases from V and 0 from J; bases not matched to a gene: 4. CDR3 length: 17 amino acids. Per germline, CDR1 LNHNV and CDR2 YYDKDF (reference sequence). Written as DNA, the CDR3 is TGTGCCACCAGCAGAGATTATGGGACAGCGAACACCGGGGAGCTGTTTTTT. It codes for CATSRDYGTANTGELFF.

The CDR3 DNA reads as TGCGCCAGCAGCCAAGAGGGGATAGCGGGAGGGGTTAGGTACTTC. This sequence encodes CASSQEGIAGGVRYF. The gene calls are TRBV4-1 and TRBJ2-5; 11 nucleotides match TRBD2. This CDR3 spans 15 amino acids. Unmatched junction bases numbered 10, after V lost 0 bases and J lost 13 bases. Germline CDR1 and CDR2: MGHRA and YSYEKL.

The V and J genes are TRBV4-1 and TRBJ1-1; the match to TRBD1 covers 8 bases. Per the germline V gene, CDR1 is MGHRA and CDR2 is YSYEKL. The CDR3 runs to 15 residues. Trimming took 0 bases from V and 4 from J; bases not matched to a gene: 4. CDR3 sequence: CASSQDPGGLTEAFF. The CDR3 DNA sequence: TGCGCCAGCAGCCAAGATCCAGGGGGCCTCACTGAAGCTTTCTTT.